These 9 T cell receptor beta chains came from one sample sequenced in a study of blood T cell repertoires in COVID-19. Assay used: immunoSEQ multiplex PCR; TCRdb lists only in-frame clones, some missing. The sample has under 300,000 clones; 70% to 85% are singletons. Sequencing was carried out using peripheral blood. These receptors originate from a woman aged 80 or over with active or convalescent COVID-19.

The chain uses TRBV18 and TRBJ2-7, with D perhaps matching TRBD2 (5 bases). Trimming took 1 base from V and 3 from J, leaving 13 bases between them. This CDR3 comprises 15 residues. Germline lookup yields CDR1 KGHSH and CDR2 LQKENI. CDR3 in amino acids: CASSPRESAIYEQYF. CDR3 nucleotide sequence: TGTGCCAGCTCACCACGGGAGTCGGCGATCTACGAGCAGTACTTC.

The chain has TRBV2 and TRBJ1-1; D is unclear. Germline V gives CDR1 SNHLY, CDR2 FYNNEI. CDR3 size: 12 residues. V was pared by 7 bases and J by 3 bases, with 9 bases between. The CDR3 region is CASIRSYTEAFF. The DNA of the CDR3 is TGTGCCAGCATTCGGAGCTACACTGAAGCTTTCTTT. Filled out from reference TRBV2 and TRBJ1-1, the complete variable domain reads EPEVTQTPSHQVTQMGQEVILRCVPISNHLYFYWYRQILGQKVEFLVSFYNNEISEKSEIFDDQFSVERPDGSNFTLKIRSTKLEDSAMYFCASIRSYTEAFFGQGTRLTVV.

There are a few counts of this clone. The genes are TRBV5-1 and TRBJ1-6; a possible D gene is TRBD1 (5 bases). With 2 bases removed from V and 10 bases from J, the gap between germline ends came to 16 bases. CDR1 SGHRS and CDR2 YFSETQ come from the germline V gene. CDR3 length: 15 amino acids. The CDR3 spells CASSLGVFLESPLHF. In nucleotides, the CDR3 is TGCGCCAGCAGCTTAGGGGTTTTCCTTGAGTCACCCCTCCACTTT. Together with reference TRBV5-1 and TRBJ1-6, the CDR3 gives the full variable domain: KAGVTQTPRYLIKTRGQQVTLSCSPISGHRSVSWYQQTPGQGLQFLFEYFSETQRNKGNFPGRFSGRQFSNSRSEMNVSTLELGDSALYLCASSLGVFLESPLHFGNGTRLTVT.

This chain joins TRBV7-9 and TRBJ2-2; D ambiguous. CDR1 and CDR2 (germline): SEHNR, FQNEAQ (reference sequence). V was trimmed by 3 bases and J by 4 bases, leaving 12 bases between them. The CDR3 is made up of 15 amino acids. In DNA, the CDR3 is TGTGCCAGCAGCTTCCTCTCCCCGGGCACCGGGGAGCTGTTTTTT. Its protein product is CASSFLSPGTGELFF.

The chain recombines TRBV6-5 with TRBJ2-7, with D tentatively TRBD2 (6 bases). V dropped 0 bases and J dropped 4 bases, with 10 bases sitting between them. Germline CDR1 is MNHEY and CDR2 is SVGAGI. This CDR3 is 14 amino acids long. CDR3 region: CASSYSRDFYEQYF. CDR3 DNA: TGTGCCAGCAGTTACTCTCGGGACTTTTACGAGCAGTACTTC.

This clone was counted between two and nine times. The chain couples TRBV6-5 to TRBJ1-6, with D unresolved. Trimming took off 6 bases at V and 7 bases at J, with 13 bases between the two ends. The CDR3 loop spans 14 amino acids. The germline CDR1 and CDR2 sequences are MNHEY and SVGAGI. The CDR3, as DNA: TGTGCCAGCAGCGTCGGAGAGGTCAATTCACCCCTCCACTTT. Translated: CASSVGEVNSPLHF.

The chain carries TRBV28 and TRBJ1-6, with D maybe TRBD1 (5 bases). Germline values: CDR1 MDHEN, CDR2 SYDVKM. CDR3 length equals 14 residues. The V end lost 5 bases, the J end lost 7 bases, and 12 bases lay between the germline ends. The chain's CDR3 is CASSLGGANSPLHF. In nucleotides, the CDR3 is TGTGCCAGCAGTCTGGGAGGGGCCAATTCACCCCTCCACTTT.

The chain combines TRBV2 with TRBJ1-5; the D gene is possibly TRBD1 (6 bases). The CDR3 is 14 amino acids. Germline-derived CDR1 and CDR2 are SNHLY and FYNNEI. V shed 7 bases and J shed 6 bases, with 16 bases lying between them. DNA for the CDR3: TGTGCCAGCACCAACTACAGGGATAGTCAGCCCCAGCATTTT. This encodes CASTNYRDSQPQHF.

Written as DNA, the CDR3 is TGCAGTGCTAGTTATATCAAGCGGGGCACAGATACGCAGTATTTT. Protein product: CSASYIKRGTDTQYF. This rearrangement joins TRBV20-1 to TRBJ2-3, with D possibly matching TRBD2 (6 bases). Trimming cost V 3 bases and J 1 base, with 14 bases left between them. The CDR3 covers 15 residues. Germline CDR1 DFQATT, CDR2 SNEGSKA (reference sequence).